This passage covers 23 T cell receptor beta chains from one sample sequenced in a study of vaccination effects on CD4 cells after COVID-19. No cognate antigen is known for these TCRs. Using immunoSEQ multiplex PCR, the repertoire was profiled, and TCRdb retains in-frame clones only, with some absent. This table has approximately 68,000 clones, roughly 79% appearing once. Using viral peptide pools, the ViraFEST assay grew out antigen-specific CD4+ T cells prior to sequencing. An approximately ten-day culture period preceded the isolation of CD4+ T cells. Having tested negative for nucleocapsid antibodies, the vaccine recipients showed no prior SARS-CoV-2 infection. Sequencing used CD4+ T cells from PBMCs cultured with SARS-CoV-2 spike peptides, obtained before COVID-19 vaccination. The receptors originated from a human donor who received a COVID-19 vaccine.

The V call is TRBV18, the J call TRBJ1-5, with a possible D match to TRBD1 (6 bases). Between the trimmed V and J ends, which lost 2 bases and 3 bases, there was a span of 14 bases. The germline V gene has CDR1 KGHSH and CDR2 LQKENI. This CDR3 comprises 16 residues. The CDR3 sequence is CASSPMQQGSNQPQHF. The DNA of the CDR3 is TGTGCCAGCTCACCAATGCAACAGGGATCCAATCAGCCCCAGCATTTT.

This chain connects TRBV6-5 to TRBJ2-7; 7 bases agree with TRBD1. CDR3 size: 13 residues. Trimming at V came to 6 bases and at J to 3 bases, leaving 5 bases not matched to a gene. Germline lookup yields CDR1 MNHEY and CDR2 SVGAGI. CDR3 residues: CASSIRQGYEQYV. For the CDR3, the DNA is TGTGCCAGCAGCATCCGACAGGGCTACGAGCAGTACGTC.

V is TRBV6-5 and J is TRBJ2-5; the match to TRBD1 covers 10 bases. The length of the CDR3 is 14 residues. The germline V gene encodes CDR1 MNHEY and CDR2 SVGAGI. Trimming at V came to 4 bases and at J to 5 bases, leaving 4 bases not matched to a gene. CDR3 loop: CASSSTGGKETQYF. The CDR3 DNA sequence: TGTGCCAGCAGTTCGACAGGGGGCAAGGAGACCCAGTACTTC.

The chain carries TRBV9 and TRBJ2-1; D call uncertain. Germline assignment: CDR1 SGDLS and CDR2 YYNGEE. V dropped 2 bases and J dropped 8 bases, with 14 bases sitting between them. This CDR3 is 14 amino acids long. The CDR3 DNA is TGTGCCAGCAGCGTCGCCCCCGTGAGCGATGAGCAGTTCTTC. It specifies CASSVAPVSDEQFF.

The V call is TRBV6-1, the J call TRBJ1-3; D is undetermined. Germline V CDR1 and CDR2: MNHNS, SASEGT. This CDR3 comprises 11 residues. V dropped 2 bases and J dropped 13 bases, with 9 bases sitting between them. The CDR3 DNA reads TGTGCCAGCAGTGAAATCCAGGAGATATATTTT. Translating gives CASSEIQEIYF.

The chain has TRBV2 and TRBJ1-4; D not resolved. Looked up from germline, CDR1 is SNHLY and CDR2 is FYNNEI. V lost 4 bases and J lost 6, with 12 bases in between. The CDR3 sequence is 14 residues long. CDR3 amino acids: CASSAPPGDEKLFF. The DNA of the CDR3 is TGTGCCAGCAGTGCTCCGCCGGGCGATGAAAAACTGTTTTTT.

This CDR3 is CASSFYFQHRSYEQYV. The CDR3 nucleotides read TGTGCCAGCAGCTTCTATTTCCAGCATAGATCCTACGAGCAGTACGTC. The chain uses TRBV11-2 and TRBJ2-7; D ambiguous. The V gene lost 3 bases and the J gene lost 1 base, with 16 bases spanning the gap. This CDR3 has 16 residues. Germline CDR1 is SGHAT and CDR2 is FQNNGV.

The chain links TRBV5-4 to TRBJ1-4, with unresolved D. V was cut by 2 bases and J by 0 bases, with 8 bases left in between. Germline CDR1 and CDR2: SGHNT and YYREEE (reference sequence). CDR3 length: 15 amino acids. The CDR3 DNA reads TGTGCCAGCAGCTTTCAAGGAGCAACTAATGAAAAACTGTTTTTT. Amino acids: CASSFQGATNEKLFF.

This clone was seen only a few times. J is TRBJ1-2 and V is TRBV2; D ambiguous. This CDR3 contains 17 residues. V dropped 3 bases and J dropped 7 bases, with 24 bases sitting between them. In germline, CDR1 is SNHLY, CDR2 FYNNEI. This CDR3 is CASSDLPKTGNVRGYTF. The CDR3 DNA sequence: TGTGCCAGCAGTGATCTTCCGAAAACCGGCAATGTACGTGGCTACACCTTC.

V is TRBV5-1 and J is TRBJ1-5; D is unclear. CDR1 is SGHRS, CDR2 YFSETQ, per germline. The germline V and J ends were trimmed by 2 bases and 5 bases, with 8 bases remaining between them. The CDR3 runs to 13 residues. The CDR3 sequence: CASSLDGYQPQHF. As DNA, the CDR3 is TGCGCCAGCAGCTTAGACGGGTATCAGCCCCAGCATTTT.

CDR3 DNA sequence: TGTGCCAGCAGTGCCGGACAGGGGGCTCCTGGGGCCAACGTCCTGACTTTC. Residues: CASSAGQGAPGANVLTF. V is TRBV6-4 and J is TRBJ2-6; the match to TRBD1 covers 11 bases. CDR3 length: 17 residues. V shed 4 bases and J 2 bases; nucleotides not matched to a gene: 4. CDR1 and CDR2 from the germline V gene are MRHNA and SNTAGT.

This chain connects TRBV6-2 or TRBV6-3 to TRBJ2-5; the D gene could be TRBD1 or TRBD2 (5 bases each). Germline V gives CDR1 MNHEY, CDR2 SVGEGT. CDR3 size: 16 residues. Trimming stripped 2 bases from V and 5 bases from J, with 18 bases between. The CDR3 DNA follows: TGTGCCAGCAGTTACCCCCTCGGTCGAGGGGAGGAGACCCAGTACTTC. The encoded protein is CASSYPLGRGEETQYF.

The rearrangement links TRBV2 to TRBJ1-5; 8 bases fit TRBD1. J was trimmed by 6 bases and V by 5 bases; bases with no gene match: 15. Per germline, CDR1 SNHLY and CDR2 FYNNEI. The CDR3 has 17 residues. CDR3 bases: TGTGCCAGCAGTTTTGGACAGGGCCCGGGCGGGGGTCAGCCCCAGCATTTT. This gives the protein CASSFGQGPGGGQPQHF.

V and J are TRBV13 and TRBJ1-1, with TRBD1 identical over 10 bases. CDR1 PRHDT and CDR2 FYEKMQ come from the germline V gene (reference sequence). Trimming removed 2 bases from V and 8 bases from J; junction bases left unmatched: 5. This CDR3 is built from 14 residues. DNA for the CDR3: TGTGCCAGCAGCTTAAGACAGGGGGCTAGGGAAGCTTTCTTT. This translates into CASSLRQGAREAFF.

V is TRBV30 and J is TRBJ1-1; D remains unclear. V was cut by 4 bases and J by 9 bases, with 15 bases left in between. CDR1 is GTSNPN, CDR2 SVGIG, per germline (reference sequence). This CDR3 has 12 amino acids. This CDR3 is CAWKRRESKAFF. CDR3 bases: TGTGCCTGGAAAAGGAGGGAATCAAAAGCTTTCTTT. Filled out from reference TRBV30 and TRBJ1-1, the complete variable domain reads SQTIHQWPATLVQPVGSPLSLECTVEGTSNPNLYWYRQAAGRGLQLLFYSVGIGQISSEVPQNLSASRPQDRQFILSSKKLLLSDSGFYLCAWKRRESKAFFGQGTRLTVV.

The chain uses TRBV10-3 and TRBJ1-5; D remains ambiguous. Trimming removed 10 bases at V and 0 bases at J, with 7 bases between. CDR1 and CDR2 from the germline V gene are ENHRY and SYGVKD. CDR3 length: 12 residues. The CDR3 nucleotides read TGTGCCACCACAGATAGCAATCAGCCCCAGCATTTT. It yields the protein CATTDSNQPQHF.

The V gene is TRBV7-9, the J gene TRBJ2-3; D is possibly TRBD2 (6 bases). Between the trimmed V and J ends, which lost 7 bases and 3 bases, there was a span of 11 bases. The CDR3 has 13 amino acids. CDR1 SEHNR and CDR2 FQNEAQ come from the germline V gene (reference sequence). DNA of the CDR3: TGTGCCAGCACCGCGGGGATTACAGATACGCAGTATTTT. Translation gives CASTAGITDTQYF.

V gene TRBV27 combines with J gene TRBJ1-3; D gene unclear. CDR1 and CDR2 (germline): MNHEY, SMNVEV (reference sequence). This CDR3 has 15 amino acids. Deletions cut 3 bases from V and 2 bases from J, with 11 bases between. The CDR3 here is CASSFRGKAGNTIYF. The CDR3 DNA reads as TGTGCCAGCAGTTTCCGAGGGAAGGCTGGAAACACCATATATTTT.

In the case of this clone: The same CDR3 can be traced to other DNA sequences in this sample. The genes are TRBV6-2 or TRBV6-3 and TRBJ2-6; either TRBD1 or TRBD2 may supply D (5 bases each). This CDR3 has 15 residues. Between the trimmed V and J ends, which lost 4 bases and 0 bases, there was a span of 7 bases. Germline V gene sequence: CDR1 MNHEY, CDR2 SVGEGT. The DNA for the CDR3 is TGTGCCAGCAGTTCAGGGAGCTCTGGGGCCAACGTCCTGACTTTC. Translation gives CASSSGSSGANVLTF.

The V and J genes are TRBV12-5 and TRBJ1-1; D possibly corresponds to TRBD1 (6 bases). CDR1 is LGHNT and CDR2 is FRNRAP in the germline V gene. V was clipped by 6 bases and J by 5 bases, with 16 bases between them. This CDR3 has 14 amino acids. The CDR3 loop reads CASGWGGARTEAFF. Here the CDR3 DNA reads TGTGCTAGTGGCTGGGGGGGGGCTAGGACTGAAGCTTTCTTT.

This chain uses TRBV10-1 with TRBJ1-5, with D hard to call. CDR3 size: 15 residues. V was trimmed by 0 bases and J by 8 bases, leaving 14 bases between them. Germline assignment: CDR1 WNHNN and CDR2 SYGVQD (reference sequence). The CDR3 protein is CASSESTEKLEPQHF. As DNA, the CDR3 is TGCGCCAGCAGTGAGTCGACGGAGAAGCTTGAGCCCCAGCATTTT.

This sequence joins TRBV3-1 (or the pseudogene TRBV3-2) and TRBJ2-2; no definite D call. Trimming cost V 1 base and J 7 bases, with 10 bases left between them. This CDR3 is built from 14 residues. The germline V gene has CDR1 LGHDT and CDR2 YNNKEL (reference sequence). In DNA form, the CDR3 reads TGTGCCAGCAGCCAAGGGCGTGGAATCGGGGAGCTGTTTTTT. It is translated as CASSQGRGIGELFF.

In this sample, this clone turned up once. This sequence joins TRBV12-3 or TRBV12-4 and TRBJ2-1; 7 positions match TRBD2. After removal of 6 bases from V and 12 bases from J, the junction contained 5 bases not matched to a gene. There are 11 residues in the CDR3. The CDR3 DNA reads as TGTGCCAGCAGAGGAGTAGCGGGGCAGTTCTTC. Its protein is CASRGVAGQFF.